Detailed here is one T cell receptor (beta chain). The source of the sample is a study of T cell changes during pregnancy in multiple sclerosis. The assay was immunoSEQ multiplex PCR, and TCRdb's table has in-frame clones only and misses some. Among about 44,000 clones listed, more than 70% were seen once. This sequence was found in a female donor in good health, enrolled as a control in a pregnancy study. The material was CD8+ T cells from peripheral blood mononuclear cells, obtained after pregnancy.

This chain's CDR3 is CSVVGGTGPYEQYF. In nucleotides, the CDR3 is TGCAGCGTTGTAGGGGGTACAGGGCCCTACGAGCAGTACTTC. The chain recombines TRBV29-1 with TRBJ2-7; possibly TRBD1 for D (6 bases). The CDR3 sequence is 14 residues long. V lost 4 bases, J lost 2 bases, and 15 bases lay in between. Per the germline V gene, CDR1 is SQVTM and CDR2 is ANQGSEA.